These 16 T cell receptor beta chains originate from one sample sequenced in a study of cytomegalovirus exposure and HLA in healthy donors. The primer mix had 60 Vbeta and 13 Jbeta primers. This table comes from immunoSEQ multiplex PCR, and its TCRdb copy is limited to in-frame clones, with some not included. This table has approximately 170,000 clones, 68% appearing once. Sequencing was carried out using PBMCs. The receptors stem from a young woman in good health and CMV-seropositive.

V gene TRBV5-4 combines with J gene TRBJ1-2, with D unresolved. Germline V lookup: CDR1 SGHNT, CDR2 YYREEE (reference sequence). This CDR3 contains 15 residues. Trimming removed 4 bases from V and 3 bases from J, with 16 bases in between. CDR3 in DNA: TGTGCCAGCAGCCCACCATTGGCGGGAGACTATGGCTACACCTTC. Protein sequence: CASSPPLAGDYGYTF.

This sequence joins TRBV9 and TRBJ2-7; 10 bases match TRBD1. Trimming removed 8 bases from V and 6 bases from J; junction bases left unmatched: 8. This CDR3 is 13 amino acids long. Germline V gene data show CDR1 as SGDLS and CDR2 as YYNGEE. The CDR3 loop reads CASGRQGASEQYF. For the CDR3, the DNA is TGTGCCAGTGGGAGACAGGGGGCATCCGAGCAGTACTTC.

CDR3 in DNA: TGCAGCGTTGACAGGCGGCAGGGGCAAGGCTCCGAGCAGTACTTC. It encodes CSVDRRQGQGSEQYF. The rearrangement links TRBV29-1 to TRBJ2-7; D possibly corresponds to TRBD1 (6 bases). Trimming took 3 bases from V and 6 from J, leaving 21 bases between them. There are 15 residues in the CDR3. Germline CDR1 SQVTM, CDR2 ANQGSEA.

CDR3 protein: CASSQRDRVSYEQYF. In DNA, the CDR3 is TGTGCCAGCAGCCAGCGGGACAGGGTTTCCTACGAGCAGTACTTC. The J gene is TRBJ2-7, the V gene TRBV13, with TRBD1 identical over 9 bases. Germline V gene data show CDR1 as PRHDT and CDR2 as FYEKMQ (reference sequence). V dropped 5 bases and J dropped 1; count of bases not matched to a gene: 6. There are 15 residues in the CDR3. Drawing the rest from reference TRBV13 and TRBJ2-7, the complete variable domain is AAGVIQSPRHLIKEKRETATLKCYPIPRHDTVYWYQQGPGQDPQFLISFYEKMQSDKGSIPDRFSAQQFSDYHSELNMSSLELGDSALYFCASSQRDRVSYEQYFGPGTRLTVT.

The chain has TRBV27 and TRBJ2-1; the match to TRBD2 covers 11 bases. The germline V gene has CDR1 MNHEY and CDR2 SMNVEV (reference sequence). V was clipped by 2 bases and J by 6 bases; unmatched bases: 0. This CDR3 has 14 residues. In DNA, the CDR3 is TGTGCCAGCAGTTTACTAGCGGGGGGCAATGAGCAGTTCTTC. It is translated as CASSLLAGGNEQFF.

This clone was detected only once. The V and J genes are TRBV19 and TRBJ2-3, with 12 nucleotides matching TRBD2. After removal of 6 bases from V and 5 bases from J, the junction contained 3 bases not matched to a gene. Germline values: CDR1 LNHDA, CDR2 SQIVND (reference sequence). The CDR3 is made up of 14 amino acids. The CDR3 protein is CASRTSGRGDTQYF. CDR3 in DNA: TGTGCCAGTAGGACTAGCGGGAGAGGAGATACGCAGTATTTT.

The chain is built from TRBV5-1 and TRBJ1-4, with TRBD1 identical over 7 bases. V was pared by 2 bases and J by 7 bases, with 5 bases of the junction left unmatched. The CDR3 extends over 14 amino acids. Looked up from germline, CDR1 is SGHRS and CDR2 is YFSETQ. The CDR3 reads CASSFEQGSEKLFF. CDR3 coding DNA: TGCGCCAGCAGCTTTGAACAGGGGAGTGAAAAACTGTTTTTT.

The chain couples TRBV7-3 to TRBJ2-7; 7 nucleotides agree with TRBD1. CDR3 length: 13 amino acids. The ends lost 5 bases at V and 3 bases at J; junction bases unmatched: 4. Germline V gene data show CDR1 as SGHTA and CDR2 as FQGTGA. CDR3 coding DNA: TGTGCCAGCAGCACGGGACAGAGCTACGAGCAGTACTTC. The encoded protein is CASSTGQSYEQYF.

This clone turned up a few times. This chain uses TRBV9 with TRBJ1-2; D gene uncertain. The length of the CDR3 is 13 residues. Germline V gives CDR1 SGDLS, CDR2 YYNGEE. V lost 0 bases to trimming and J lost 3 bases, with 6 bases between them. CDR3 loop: CASSVGEDYGYTF. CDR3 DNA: TGTGCCAGCAGCGTAGGGGAGGACTATGGCTACACCTTC.

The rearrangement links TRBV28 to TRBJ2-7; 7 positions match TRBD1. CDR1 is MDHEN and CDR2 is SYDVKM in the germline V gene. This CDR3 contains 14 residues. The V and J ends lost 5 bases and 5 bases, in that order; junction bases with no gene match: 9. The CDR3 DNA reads TGTGCCAGCAGTCTGACAGGGCTGAGACACGAGCAGTACTTC. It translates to CASSLTGLRHEQYF.

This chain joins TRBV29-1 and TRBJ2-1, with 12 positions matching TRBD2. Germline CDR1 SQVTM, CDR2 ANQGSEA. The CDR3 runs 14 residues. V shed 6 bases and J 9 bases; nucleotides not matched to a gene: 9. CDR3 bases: TGCAGCGTAAATCTAGCGGGAGGGCCGGGTGAGCAGTTCTTC. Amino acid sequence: CSVNLAGGPGEQFF.

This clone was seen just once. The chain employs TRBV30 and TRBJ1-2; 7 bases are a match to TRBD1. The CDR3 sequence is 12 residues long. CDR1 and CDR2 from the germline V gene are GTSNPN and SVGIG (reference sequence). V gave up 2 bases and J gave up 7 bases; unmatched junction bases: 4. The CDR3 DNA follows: TGTGCCTGGAGTCAGGGGGACCCTGGCTACACCTTC. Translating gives CAWSQGDPGYTF.

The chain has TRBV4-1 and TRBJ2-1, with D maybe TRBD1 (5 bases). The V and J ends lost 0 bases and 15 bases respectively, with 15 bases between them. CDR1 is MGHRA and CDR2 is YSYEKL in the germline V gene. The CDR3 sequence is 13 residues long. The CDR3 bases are TGCGCCAGCAGCCAAGAGAATCTCAGGGTTCGGTTCTTC. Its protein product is CASSQENLRVRFF.

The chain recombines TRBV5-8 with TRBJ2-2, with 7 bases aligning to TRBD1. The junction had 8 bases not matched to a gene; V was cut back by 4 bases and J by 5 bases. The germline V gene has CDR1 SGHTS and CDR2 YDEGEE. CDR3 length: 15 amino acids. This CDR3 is CASSIDRVGTGELFF. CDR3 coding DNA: TGTGCCAGCAGCATTGACAGGGTAGGAACCGGGGAGCTGTTTTTT.

CDR3 sequence reads: CAWSVGWGRNSGNTIYF. CDR3 in DNA: TGTGCCTGGAGTGTCGGCTGGGGCAGGAACTCTGGAAACACCATATATTTT. The chain links TRBV30 to TRBJ1-3; D possibly corresponds to TRBD1 (5 bases). Per germline, CDR1 GTSNPN and CDR2 SVGIG (reference sequence). CDR3 length equals 17 residues. V was shortened by 0 bases and J by 0 bases, with 15 bases between the two germline ends.

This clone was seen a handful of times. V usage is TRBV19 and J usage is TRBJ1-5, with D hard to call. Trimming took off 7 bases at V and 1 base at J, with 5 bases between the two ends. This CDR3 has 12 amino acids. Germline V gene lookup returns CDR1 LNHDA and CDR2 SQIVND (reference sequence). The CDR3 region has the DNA TGTGCCAGTACCGAGAGCAATCAGCCCCAGCATTTT. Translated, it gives CASTESNQPQHF.